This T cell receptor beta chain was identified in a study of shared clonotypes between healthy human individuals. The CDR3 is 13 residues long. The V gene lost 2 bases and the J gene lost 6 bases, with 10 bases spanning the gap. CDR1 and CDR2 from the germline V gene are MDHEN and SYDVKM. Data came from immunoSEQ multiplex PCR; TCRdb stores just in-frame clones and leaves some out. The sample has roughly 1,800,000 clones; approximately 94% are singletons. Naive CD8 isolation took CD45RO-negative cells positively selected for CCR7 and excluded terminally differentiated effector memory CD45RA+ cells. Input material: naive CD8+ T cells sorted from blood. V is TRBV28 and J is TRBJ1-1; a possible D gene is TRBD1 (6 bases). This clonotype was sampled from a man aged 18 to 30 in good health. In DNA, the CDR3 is TGTGCCAGCAGTTTAACAGGGCACGCTGAAGCTTTCTTT. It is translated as CASSLTGHAEAFF.